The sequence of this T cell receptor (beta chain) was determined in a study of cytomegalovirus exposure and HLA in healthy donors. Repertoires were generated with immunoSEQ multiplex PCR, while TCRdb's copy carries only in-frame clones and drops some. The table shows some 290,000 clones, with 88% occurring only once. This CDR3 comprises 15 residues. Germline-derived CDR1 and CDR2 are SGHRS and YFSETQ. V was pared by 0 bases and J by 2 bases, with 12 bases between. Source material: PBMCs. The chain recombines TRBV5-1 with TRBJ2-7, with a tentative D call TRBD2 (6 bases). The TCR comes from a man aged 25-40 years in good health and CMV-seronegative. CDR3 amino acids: CASSLDQGGAYEQYF. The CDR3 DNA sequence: TGCGCCAGCAGCTTGGATCAGGGCGGGGCCTACGAGCAGTACTTC.